This T cell receptor beta chain came from a study of shared clonotypes between healthy human individuals. Whole-study results and caveats: The authors expected sequencing depth to affect clonotype sharing among donors.

As to this clone: Its matching antigen is unknown.

The assay was immunoSEQ multiplex PCR, and TCRdb's table has in-frame clones only and misses some. The sample lists 2 million to 2.5 million clones; approximately 90% were seen once. Germline V gene data show CDR1 as SEHNR and CDR2 as FQNEAQ (reference sequence). This CDR3 is built from 17 residues. Trimming took 5 bases from V and 2 from J, leaving 22 bases between them. The sequence came from a man aged 18-30 years in good health. Some clones in this sample may be carry-over from other donors' samples. The sequenced material came from naive CD4+ T cells from PBMCs. Specified subset: CD45RA+ positively selected. The chain joins TRBV7-9 to TRBJ2-7, with D possibly being TRBD2 (5 bases). CDR3 sequence reads: CASSPRGGRRSTYEQYF. CDR3 DNA sequence: TGTGCCAGCAGCCCTAGAGGCGGGCGGAGAAGTACCTACGAGCAGTACTTC.